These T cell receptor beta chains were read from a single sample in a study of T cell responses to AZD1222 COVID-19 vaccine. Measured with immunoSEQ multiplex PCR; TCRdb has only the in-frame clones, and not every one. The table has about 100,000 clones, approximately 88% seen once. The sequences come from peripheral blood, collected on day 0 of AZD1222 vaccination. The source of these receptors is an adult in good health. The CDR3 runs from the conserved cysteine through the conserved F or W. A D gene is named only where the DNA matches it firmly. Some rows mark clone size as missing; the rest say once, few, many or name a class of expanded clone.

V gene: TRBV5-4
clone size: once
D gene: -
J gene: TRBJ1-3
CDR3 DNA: TGTGCCAGCAGTTCTGACAGCTCTGGAAACACCATATATTTT
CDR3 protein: CASSSDSSGNTIYF

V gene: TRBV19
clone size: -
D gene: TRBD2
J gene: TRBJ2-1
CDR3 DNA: TGTGCCAGTACTTCAGGAGCGGGAGGGTTTAATGAGCAGTTCTTC
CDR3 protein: CASTSGAGGFNEQFF

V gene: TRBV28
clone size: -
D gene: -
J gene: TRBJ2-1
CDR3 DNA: TGTGCCAGCAGTTTACGGCGGGACATCTTCGCTGAGCAGTTCTTC
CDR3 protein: CASSLRRDIFAEQFF

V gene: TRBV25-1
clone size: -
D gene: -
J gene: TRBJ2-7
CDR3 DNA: TGTGCCAGCAGTGACTCCGGGACAATGACCTACGAGCAGTACTTC
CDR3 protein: CASSDSGTMTYEQYF

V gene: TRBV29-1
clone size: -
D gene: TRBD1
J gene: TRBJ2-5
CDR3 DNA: TGCAGCGTTGACGGGACAGGGAGTGGCGGAGAGACCCAGTACTTC
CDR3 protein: CSVDGTGSGGETQYF

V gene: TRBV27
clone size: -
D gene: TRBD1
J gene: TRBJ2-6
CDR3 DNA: TGTGCCAGCAGTTTGGGACAGACTATGCACTCTGGGGCCAACGTCCTGACTTTC
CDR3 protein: CASSLGQTMHSGANVLTF

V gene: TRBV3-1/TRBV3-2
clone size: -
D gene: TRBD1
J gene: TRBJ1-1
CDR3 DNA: TGTGCCAGCAGCCGACAGGGTGAAGCTTTCTTT
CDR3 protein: CASSRQGEAFF

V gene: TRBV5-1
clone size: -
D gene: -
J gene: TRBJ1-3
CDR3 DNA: TGCGCCAGCAGTTTGGAAGAGGTCCCGTCCCCGGGAAACACCATATATTTT
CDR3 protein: CASSLEEVPSPGNTIYF

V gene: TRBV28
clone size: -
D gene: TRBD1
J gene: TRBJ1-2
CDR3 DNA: TGTGCCAGCAGCAGTGGACAGGGGTTTAACTATGGCTACACCTTC
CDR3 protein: CASSSGQGFNYGYTF

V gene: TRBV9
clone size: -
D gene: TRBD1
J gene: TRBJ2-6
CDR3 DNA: TGTGCCAGCAGCACACTTGACAGGGGGAACGCTGGGGCCAACGTCCTGACTTTC
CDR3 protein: CASSTLDRGNAGANVLTF

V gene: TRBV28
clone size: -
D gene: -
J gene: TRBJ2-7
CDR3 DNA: TGTGCCAGCAGTAACTATGTCCGGGGTTACGAGCAGTACTTC
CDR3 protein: CASSNYVRGYEQYF

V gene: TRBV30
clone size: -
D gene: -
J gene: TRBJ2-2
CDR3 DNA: TGTGCCTGGAATCGCAGGAACACCGGGGAGCTGTTTTTT
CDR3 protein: CAWNRRNTGELFF

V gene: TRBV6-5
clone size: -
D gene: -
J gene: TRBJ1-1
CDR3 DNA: TGTGCCAGCAGCGTTACAGGGAATACTGAAGCTTTCTTT
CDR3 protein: CASSVTGNTEAFF

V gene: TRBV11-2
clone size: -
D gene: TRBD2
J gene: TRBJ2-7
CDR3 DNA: TGTGCCAGCAGCAAGCCGGGACTAGCGGCCTACGAGCAGTACTTC
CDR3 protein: CASSKPGLAAYEQYF

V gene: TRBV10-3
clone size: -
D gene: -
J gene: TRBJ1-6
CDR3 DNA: TGTGCCATCAGTGAGGGGGACCGTAATTCACCCCTCCACTTT
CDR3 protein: CAISEGDRNSPLHF

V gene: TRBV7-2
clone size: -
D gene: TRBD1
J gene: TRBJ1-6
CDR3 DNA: TGTGCCAGCAGCTTGAAAGGGGGCCGATCACCCCTCCACTTT
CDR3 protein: CASSLKGGRSPLHF

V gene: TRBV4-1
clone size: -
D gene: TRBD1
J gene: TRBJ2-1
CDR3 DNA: TGCGCCAGCAGCCACTCCAGACAGGGGGGCAATGAGCAGTTCTTC
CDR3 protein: CASSHSRQGGNEQFF

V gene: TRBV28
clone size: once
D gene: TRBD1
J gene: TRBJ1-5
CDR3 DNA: TGTGCCAGCTGCACCGGGACAGGACCTAGCAATCAGCCCCAGCATTTT
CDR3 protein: CASCTGTGPSNQPQHF

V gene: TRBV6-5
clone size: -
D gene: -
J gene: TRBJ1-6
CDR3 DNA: TGTGCCAGCAGCCGAGGTCCCGCAGCGGATTCACCCCTCCACTTT
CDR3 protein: CASSRGPAADSPLHF

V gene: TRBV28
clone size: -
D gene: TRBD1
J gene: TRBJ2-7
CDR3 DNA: TGTGCCAGCCCTCCTACCGACAGGGGGTACGGGGACGAGCAGTACTTC
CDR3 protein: CASPPTDRGYGDEQYF

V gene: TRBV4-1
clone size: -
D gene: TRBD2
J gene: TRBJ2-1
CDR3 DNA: TGCGCCAGCAGCCATCTATTCCTAGCGGGATCCCCCGGGGACAATGAGCAGTTCTTC
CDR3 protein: CASSHLFLAGSPGDNEQFF

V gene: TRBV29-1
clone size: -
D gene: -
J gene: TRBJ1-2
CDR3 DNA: TGCAGCGTTGATATTATCAGGGGATCTAACTATGGCTACACCTTC
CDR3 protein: CSVDIIRGSNYGYTF

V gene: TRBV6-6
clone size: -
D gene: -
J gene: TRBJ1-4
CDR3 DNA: TGTGCCAGTACCCTCCAGCCTGAAAAACTGTTTTTT
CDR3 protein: CASTLQPEKLFF

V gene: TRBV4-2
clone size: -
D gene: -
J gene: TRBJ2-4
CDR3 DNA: TGTGCCAGCAGCCCTCCCCCCGTCTCCATTCTAGCCAAAAACATTCAGTACTTC
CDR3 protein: CASSPPPVSILAKNIQYF

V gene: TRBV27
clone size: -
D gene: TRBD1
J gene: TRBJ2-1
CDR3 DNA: TGTGCCAGCAGACGGGACAGGGGGGAAAGTTGGCAGTTCTTC
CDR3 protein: CASRRDRGESWQFF

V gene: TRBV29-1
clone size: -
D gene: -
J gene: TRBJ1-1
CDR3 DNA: TGCAGCGTAGGCCGGACCGAGAACACTGAAGCTTTCTTT
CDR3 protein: CSVGRTENTEAFF

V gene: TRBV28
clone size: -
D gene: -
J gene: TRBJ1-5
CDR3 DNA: TGTGCCAGCAGTTTTCGTCAGGGGACGAATCAGCCCCAGCATTTT
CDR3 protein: CASSFRQGTNQPQHF

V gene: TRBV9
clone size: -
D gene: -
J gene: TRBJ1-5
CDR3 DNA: TGTGCCAGCAGCGTAGCACCGGATCAGCCCCAGCATTTT
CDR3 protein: CASSVAPDQPQHF

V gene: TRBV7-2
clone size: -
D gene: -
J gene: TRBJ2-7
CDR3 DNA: TGTGCCAGCAGCTTAGAGGGCCAGGGACTCATCGAGCAGTACTTC
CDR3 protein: CASSLEGQGLIEQYF

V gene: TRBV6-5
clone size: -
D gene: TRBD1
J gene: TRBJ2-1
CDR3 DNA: TGTGCCAGCAGTCCGACGGACAGGGGCTACAATGAGCAGTTCTTC
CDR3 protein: CASSPTDRGYNEQFF

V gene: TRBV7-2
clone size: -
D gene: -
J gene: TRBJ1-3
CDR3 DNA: TGTGCCAGCAGCTTAGGACCCCTCCAGGACAACACCATATATTTT
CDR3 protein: CASSLGPLQDNTIYF